A selection of T cell receptor beta chains follows, all from one sample in a study of T cells in Graves' hyperthyroidism and ophthalmopathy. A single record per CDR3 protein comes from TCRdb applying MiXCR to the multiplex PCR reads. This table has around 400,000 distinct CDR3 sequences, roughly 25% appearing once. Sequenced: blood. The receptor set was obtained from a man aged 45-65 years with Graves' hyperthyroidism. CDR3s include the opening cysteine and the closing phenylalanine or tryptophan. The D gene is left open where the match is weak. Where a row states a size, it is once, few, many or the class of an expanded clone; other rows omit it.

D,V,J,size,DNA,CDR3
TRBD1,TRBV28,TRBJ2-7,few,TGTGCCAACAGTGACAGGGTTGGCGAGCAGTACTTC,CANSDRVGEQYF
TRBD1,TRBV29-1,TRBJ2-7,NA,TGCAGCGTTGTACGGACAGGGGTAACCTACGAGCAGTACTTC,CSVVRTGVTYEQYF
NA,TRBV6-1,TRBJ2-7,NA,TGTGCCATAAGGGAGATAACTTCGTACGAGCAGTACTTC,CAIREITSYEQYF
NA,TRBV28,TRBJ2-1,NA,TGTGCCAGCACCCCTGGCATGTCAAACAATGAGCAGTTCTTC,CASTPGMSNNEQFF
TRBD2,TRBV28,TRBJ2-3,NA,TGTGCCAGCACTGTACTAGCGGGGGGCACAGATACGCAGTATTTT,CASTVLAGGTDTQYF
TRBD1,TRBV3-1,TRBJ2-7,NA,TGTGCCAGCAGCTTGCAGGGGGCCCCCTACGAGCAGTACTTC,CASSLQGAPYEQYF
NA,TRBV19,TRBJ1-5,NA,TGTGCCAGTAGTATAGAACCAGTTTATAGCAATCAGCCCCAGCATTTT,CASSIEPVYSNQPQHF
NA,TRBV28,TRBJ2-5,many,TGTGCCAGCAGTTTCCTTTCAGAGACCCAGTACTTC,CASSFLSETQYF
NA,TRBV7-9,TRBJ2-1,NA,TGTGCCAGCAGCTTCGGTCCGGGGGGCCTTCGGGCCAATGAGCAGTTCTTC,CASSFGPGGLRANEQFF
TRBD1,TRBV7-9,TRBJ2-7,few,TGTGCCAGCAGTTCCCCCGGGACAGGGACGGATTCCTACGAGCAGTACTTC,CASSSPGTGTDSYEQYF
NA,TRBV2,TRBJ1-1,NA,TGTGCCAGCAGTGAATACACTGAAGCTTTCTTT,CASSEYTEAFF
TRBD2,TRBV6-1,TRBJ2-5,many,TGTGCCAGCAGCGGGACTAGCGGGAGGGCCGAGACCCAGTACTTC,CASSGTSGRAETQYF
NA,TRBV3-1,TRBJ1-1,many,TGTGCCAGCAGCCCGGGGCCGAACACTGAAGCTTTCTTT,CASSPGPNTEAFF
NA,TRBV5-1,TRBJ2-2,few,TGCGCCAGCAGCTTCCCGGCGGCGGGCACCGGGGAGCTGTTTTTT,CASSFPAAGTGELFF
TRBD1,TRBV4-1,TRBJ2-2,once,TGCGCCAGCAGCCAAGATCGGGACAGGGCGTCGTACGGGGAGCTGTTTTTT,CASSQDRDRASYGELFF
NA,TRBV12-3/TRBV12-4,TRBJ1-2,few,TGTGCCAGCACCAAGACAGTAGCTAACTATGGCTACACCTTC,CASTKTVANYGYTF
NA,TRBV18,TRBJ1-4,few,TGTGCCAGCTCACCATTATCCGCGGGGCCGGAAGAAAAACTGTTTTTT,CASSPLSAGPEEKLFF
TRBD2,TRBV13,TRBJ2-3,few,TGTGCCAGCAGCTTAGAGGCCACTAGCGGGAGGGGGACAGATACGCAGTATTTT,CASSLEATSGRGTDTQYF
TRBD1,TRBV7-6,TRBJ2-2,few,TGTGCCAGCAGCCCCCAGCCGGGACAGGGGGCCGGGGAGCTGTTTTTT,CASSPQPGQGAGELFF
NA,TRBV28,TRBJ1-1,many,TGTGCCAGCAGGCACGAGGGGGGAGCTTTCTTT,CASRHEGGAFF
TRBD1,TRBV7-3,TRBJ2-3,many,TGTGCCAGCAGCCCAGGGGCAGGGGGAACAGATACGCAGTATTTT,CASSPGAGGTDTQYF
NA,TRBV27,TRBJ2-1,many,TGTGCCAGCAGTTCAATGCCCCAATACAATGAGCAGTTCTTC,CASSSMPQYNEQFF